This T cell receptor beta chain derives from a study of human T cells and chemical hapten exposure (dated by TCRdb to the early 2020s). Background for the entire study: For sensitization, 2% DPC in acetone was applied to an approximately 2 cm by approximately 2 cm area of upper inner arm skin. Throughout the approximately 25-week study period, patients were also given weekly therapeutic DPC doses on the scalp. Patch testing was done on the upper back using Finn chambers containing 0.01% DPC, and results were scored after 6 days according to International Contact Dermatitis Research Group standards. Most of the patients in the cohort were female, and the cohort covered alopecia areata with under or over 50% scalp involvement, alopecia totalis and alopecia universalis. Libraries were pooled for sequencing, and per-sample TCR yields varied mainly because of small differences in library volumes within the pool. In alopecia patients, the study followed how the peripheral blood TCR repertoire changed in vivo over primary and secondary sensitization to diphenylcyclopropenone (DPC), a hapten. Blood samples were taken from patients before sensitization (week 0) and then at 2, 6 and about 24 weeks after DPC sensitization. Roughly 30 alopecia patients provided blood for TCR sequencing at one to four time points (pre-sensitization, 2, 6 and 24 weeks). General study outcomes and caveats: DPC sensitization did not change the number of TCRs with a frequency above 1 in 1000, and there was no evidence of changes in global repertoire structure. After repeated subsampling, changes were observed in the strength of the expansion versus patch-test correlation and in the threshold at which the correlation became significant. Patch test score was positively correlated with the number of PT1 expanded TCRs, with significance at thresholds 8, 16 and 32 but not at 4. Expanded TCRs formed significantly more large CDR3 similarity clusters than pre-sensitization or healthy control sets, consistent with antigen-driven responses. Because every patient had alopecia, a presumed autoimmune disease, the patients' immune response might differ from that of healthy individuals.

For this clonotype: This receptor's antigen is unknown. No base quality information exists; no much larger clone differs at one position.

What the time point label conveys for this sample: patch test 3, about 24 weeks after DPC sensitization. Reading the label with the study, this specimen's treatment or condition is: therapeutic diphenylcyclopropenone sensitization with weekly scalp DPC. At every patch-test visit, the blood draw took place before the patch test was put on. Eligible patients were aged 18 to 70, diagnosed with alopecia, deemed suitable for DPC therapy, and excluded if pregnant. Unfractionated whole blood was collected in Tempus Blood RNA tubes, and total RNA was extracted from that blood. The germline V gene yields MNHEY for CDR1 and SVGEGT for CDR2. V lost 7 bases and J lost 4 bases; the stretch between them is 14 bases long. From the cysteine through the phenylalanine, the CDR3 covers 14 amino acids. Kept here is only the CDR3 DNA, which spans 42 bases and is read in frame from base 1. Library preparation employed RACE. The reads were generated on a NextSeq 500. During library preparation, unique molecular identifiers were attached to individual cDNA molecules so that TCRs could be counted in a quantitative, reproducible way. Each blood RNA sample was used to sequence both TCR alpha and TCR beta chains. Under the source paper's analysis protocol: Samples had a median of around 92,000 TCRs, with a range from about 23,224 to 700,000. The Decombinator software suite was used to annotate the V, J and CDR3 of the TCR reads. For the PS versus PT1 abundance plots, all samples were subsampled to the same number of TCRs (28,000). TCRs were defined as expanded if absent before sensitization and observed at least eight times at the 2-week time point. In TCRdb, the public reads were trimmed at Q25 with fastp and aligned with MiXCR, with productive beta chains retained. Identical CDR3 protein sequences are pooled into one entry, listed with their most common genes and DNA. The V and J calls reflect TCRdb's pipeline rather than the authors' work. This sample has 100,000 to 120,000 distinct CDR3 sequences in its table, and less than 35% of those were observed once. The ten largest clones capture roughly 3% of the sample.

The V and J segments used are TRBV6-2 or TRBV6-3 and TRBJ1-5; the D region possibly corresponds to TRBD1 (6 bases align). The specimen was whole blood, collected in connection with sensitization to the hapten diphenylcyclopropenone (DPC). This clonotype was sampled from a man aged 35-49 years with alopecia areata. Some clones in this sample may be carry-over from other donors' samples. The CDR3 reads as follows: CASTKGRGNQPQHF. The sequence in DNA is TGTGCCAGCACAAAGGGCAGGGGAAATCAGCCCCAGCATTTT.